The next 27 T cell receptor beta chains were all read from a single sample in a study of T cell responses to AZD1222 COVID-19 vaccine. Produced via immunoSEQ multiplex PCR; TCRdb's table is partial and in-frame only. There are roughly 100,000 clones in the sample; roughly 90% occur only once, and about 4.8% lies in the top ten. The sequences come from peripheral blood, collected on day 0 of AZD1222 vaccination. These receptors all come from an adult in good health.

The rearrangement joins TRBV5-1 to TRBJ1-2; perhaps TRBD1 as D (6 bases). Germline CDR1 and CDR2: SGHRS and YFSETQ. The CDR3 sequence is 15 residues long. The germline V and J ends were trimmed by 6 bases and 6 bases, with 21 bases remaining between them. Written as DNA, the CDR3 is TGCGCCAGCAACCCCACGGGGGGGCGCAATCATGGCTACACCTTC. This translates into CASNPTGGRNHGYTF.

The chain uses TRBV19 and TRBJ2-7; 7 bases are a match to TRBD2. The CDR3 has 11 amino acids. From germline, CDR1 is LNHDA and CDR2 SQIVND (reference sequence). The J segment lost 8 bases and the V segment lost 9 bases, leaving 7 bases of the junction unmatched. CDR3 in DNA: TGTGCCAGCTCCTCGGGGGGAAAGCAGTACTTC. Translating gives CASSSGGKQYF. The full variable domain, rest sourced from reference TRBV19 and TRBJ2-7, is DGGITQSPKYLFRKEGQNVTLSCEQNLNHDAMYWYRQDPGQGLRLIYYSQIVNDFQKGDIAEGYSVSREKKESFPLTVTSAQKNPTAFYLCASSSGGKQYFGPGTRLTVT.

This clone has only a few counts. The rearrangement joins TRBV6-6 to TRBJ2-7; D is unclear. V dropped 4 bases and J dropped 1 base, with 5 bases sitting between them. Germline values: CDR1 MNHNY, CDR2 SVGAGI (reference sequence). The CDR3 length is 12 residues. The CDR3: CASSSGSYEQYF. CDR3 DNA sequence: TGTGCCAGCAGTTCAGGTTCCTACGAGCAGTACTTC.

The rearrangement joins TRBV6-1 to TRBJ2-5; D possibly corresponds to TRBD2 (5 bases). The CDR3 is made up of 15 amino acids. V was clipped by 2 bases and J by 1 base, with 11 bases between them. The germline V gene encodes CDR1 MNHNS and CDR2 SASEGT. The CDR3 reads CASSERGRAQETQYF. The CDR3 nucleotides read TGTGCCAGCAGTGAAAGAGGGCGGGCCCAAGAGACCCAGTACTTC.

The rearrangement links TRBV18 to TRBJ2-1, with TRBD2 identical over 11 bases. The CDR3 covers 13 residues. Germline values: CDR1 KGHSH, CDR2 LQKENI. Germline trimming cut 3 bases from V and 15 bases from J; bases unmatched to any gene: 7. The CDR3 reads CASSPSGRAGLFF. The CDR3 DNA sequence: TGTGCCAGCTCACCTAGCGGGAGGGCCGGCCTGTTCTTC.

V gene TRBV19 combines with J gene TRBJ1-4, with 9 bases fitting TRBD1. This CDR3 is built from 14 residues. V trimming: 4 bases; J trimming: 7 bases; junction bases outside the gene matches: 4. Looked up from germline, CDR1 is LNHDA and CDR2 is SQIVND (reference sequence). CDR3 residues: CASSTTGGGEKLFF. As DNA, the CDR3 is TGTGCCAGTAGTACGACAGGGGGAGGTGAAAAACTGTTTTTT.

About this clone: Other DNA sequences within the sample encode an identical CDR3. V and J are TRBV5-1 and TRBJ2-1, with 11 bases identical to TRBD2. The CDR3 is 15 residues long. The junction had 5 bases not matched to a gene; V was cut back by 5 bases and J by 4 bases. From germline, CDR1 is SGHRS and CDR2 YFSETQ. Here the CDR3 reads CASSPGTSGYNEQFF. For the CDR3, the DNA is TGCGCCAGCAGTCCCGGGACTAGCGGATACAATGAGCAGTTCTTC.

The chain employs TRBV6-6 and TRBJ2-7; TRBD1 might be the D (6 bases). This CDR3 region has 15 residues. With 2 bases removed from V and 0 bases from J, the gap between germline ends came to 11 bases. Germline loops: CDR1 MNHNY, CDR2 SVGAGI (reference sequence). CDR3: CASSYLGQNSYEQYF. The CDR3 DNA follows: TGTGCCAGCAGTTACCTAGGACAGAACTCCTACGAGCAGTACTTC.

This sequence joins TRBV27 and TRBJ2-1; D is ambiguous. The germline gives CDR1 MNHEY, CDR2 SMNVEV (reference sequence). The CDR3 sequence is 16 residues long. The V gene lost 3 bases and the J gene lost 9 bases, with 21 bases spanning the gap. CDR3 coding DNA: TGTGCCAGCAGTTTTTTTCCGGGCTCTCTAATCGGTGAGCAGTTCTTC. Amino acids: CASSFFPGSLIGEQFF.

This chain connects TRBV6-1 to TRBJ2-7; perhaps TRBD1 as D (5 bases). V lost 0 bases and J 1 base, leaving 10 bases between the germline ends. Germline V CDR1 and CDR2: MNHNS, SASEGT. The CDR3 contains 15 residues. The CDR3 sequence is CASSEARRQSYEQYF. DNA for the CDR3: TGTGCCAGCAGTGAAGCGAGGCGACAGTCCTACGAGCAGTACTTC.

The chain employs TRBV5-1 and TRBJ1-1, with TRBD1 identical over 11 bases. The CDR3 length is 16 residues. Germline loops: CDR1 SGHRS, CDR2 YFSETQ. V trimming: 2 bases; J trimming: 4 bases; junction bases outside the gene matches: 7. CDR3 DNA sequence: TGCGCCAGCAGCTTCTCGGGACAGGGGGGTACCACTGAAGCTTTCTTT. As protein: CASSFSGQGGTTEAFF.

V is TRBV28 and J is TRBJ2-5; D not certain. CDR1 is MDHEN and CDR2 is SYDVKM in the germline V gene. The V gene lost 9 bases and the J gene lost 4 bases, with 9 bases spanning the gap. The CDR3 consists of 11 residues. DNA for the CDR3: TGTGCCAGTAATACGCGAGAGACCCAGTACTTC. Its translation: CASNTRETQYF.

V usage is TRBV3-1 (or the pseudogene TRBV3-2) and J usage is TRBJ2-5; either TRBD1 or TRBD2 may supply D (6 bases each). CDR1 and CDR2 (germline): LGHDT, YNNKEL (reference sequence). The CDR3 extends over 15 amino acids. Trimming removed 2 bases from V and 5 bases from J, with 15 bases in between. The CDR3 reads CASSQRTDSGETQYF. For the CDR3, the DNA is TGTGCCAGCAGCCAACGGACGGACAGCGGGGAGACCCAGTACTTC.

The genes are TRBV7-9 and TRBJ1-2; D gene uncertain. Trimming cost V 3 bases and J 4 bases, with 6 bases left between them. The CDR3 has 12 amino acids. CDR1 SEHNR and CDR2 FQNEAQ come from the germline V gene (reference sequence). The CDR3 region has the DNA TGTGCCAGCAGCTTTGGAACCTATGGCTACACCTTC. It is translated as CASSFGTYGYTF.

V and J are TRBV19 and TRBJ1-5; maybe TRBD1 (5 bases). Trimming removed 1 base at V and 0 bases at J, with 7 bases between. Germline values: CDR1 LNHDA, CDR2 SQIVND (reference sequence). The CDR3 is made up of 15 amino acids. CDR3 bases: TGTGCCAGTAGTATAGGCAGGGATAGCAATCAGCCCCAGCATTTT. Protein sequence: CASSIGRDSNQPQHF.

The rearrangement links TRBV11-2 to TRBJ2-7; a possible D gene is TRBD2 (5 bases). CDR3 length: 15 residues. Germline-derived CDR1 and CDR2 are SGHAT and FQNNGV. V was pared by 0 bases and J by 6 bases, with 15 bases between. The CDR3 sequence: CASSLDEGAYREQYF. CDR3 bases: TGTGCCAGCAGCTTAGATGAGGGAGCTTATCGCGAGCAGTACTTC. The whole variable domain, filled in from reference TRBV11-2 and TRBJ2-7, reads EAGVAQSPRYKIIEKRQSVAFWCNPISGHATLYWYQQILGQGPKLLIQFQNNGVVDDSQLPKDRFSAERLKGVDSTLKIQPAKLEDSAVYLCASSLDEGAYREQYFGPGTRLTVT.

The chain is built from TRBV11-2 and TRBJ1-2; a possible D gene is TRBD1 (6 bases). The V and J ends lost 5 bases and 7 bases respectively, with 11 bases between them. Germline CDR1 SGHAT, CDR2 FQNNGV. CDR3 size: 12 residues. The CDR3 coding sequence is TGTGCCAGCAGCCGGGGGGCTGGTGGCTACACCTTC. It translates to CASSRGAGGYTF.

V and J are TRBV2 and TRBJ1-5; D may be TRBD1 (6 bases). CDR1 and CDR2 (germline): SNHLY, FYNNEI. Trimming stripped 7 bases from V and 5 bases from J, with 9 bases between. The CDR3 runs 12 residues. CDR3 nucleotides: TGTGCCAGCAAGAGGGGGGATCAGCCCCAGCATTTT. This encodes CASKRGDQPQHF.

This clone was seen a single time. V gene TRBV6-5 combines with J gene TRBJ1-1; TRBD1 matches 9 bases. With 6 bases clipped from V and 4 bases from J, the junction kept 3 bases outside the gene matches. CDR1 MNHEY and CDR2 SVGAGI come from the germline V gene. The CDR3 loop spans 13 amino acids. The CDR3 nucleotides are TGTGCCAGCAGGACAGGGGGGAGCACTGAAGCTTTCTTT. It codes for CASRTGGSTEAFF.

The genes are TRBV3-1 (or the pseudogene TRBV3-2) and TRBJ1-2; TRBD1 might be the D (6 bases). Per germline, CDR1 LGHDT and CDR2 YNNKEL (reference sequence). The CDR3 has 16 amino acids. Trimming left V 1 base short and J 0 bases short, with 12 bases between. CDR3 in DNA: TGTGCCAGCAGCCAAGTCCGACAGGCCGCTAACTATGGCTACACCTTC. This encodes CASSQVRQAANYGYTF.

The V call is TRBV7-2, the J call TRBJ1-2, with D possibly matching TRBD1 (6 bases). Germline V gene data show CDR1 as SGHTA and CDR2 as FQGNSA. V lost 1 base and J lost 4, with 7 bases in between. The CDR3 runs 13 residues. The CDR3, as DNA: TGTGCCAGCAGCTTAGGGGGGGCCTATGGCTACACCTTC. This translates into CASSLGGAYGYTF.

The gene calls are TRBV6-5 and TRBJ1-1, with no clear D. From germline, CDR1 is MNHEY and CDR2 SVGAGI. The CDR3 runs 14 residues. V was clipped by 4 bases and J by 1 base, with 10 bases between them. The CDR3, as DNA: TGTGCCAGCAGTTTCCTCTCGGGGAACACTGAAGCTTTCTTT. Residues: CASSFLSGNTEAFF.

This clone was seen once. The V call is TRBV18, the J call TRBJ2-2, with no clear D. CDR3 size: 18 residues. In germline, CDR1 is KGHSH, CDR2 LQKENI. V was clipped by 1 base and J by 2 bases, with 17 bases between them. The CDR3 nucleotides read TGTGCCAGCTCACCACGAGCACCTGACAACTTAAACACCGGGGAGCTGTTTTTT. Translation gives CASSPRAPDNLNTGELFF.

The chain combines TRBV7-9 with TRBJ1-1, with a weak D call TRBD1 (6 bases). Germline CDR1 SEHNR, CDR2 FQNEAQ (reference sequence). The germline V and J ends were trimmed by 5 bases and 4 bases, with 14 bases remaining between them. The CDR3 length is 14 residues. The CDR3 is CASSAPGVGTEAFF. The CDR3 nucleotides read TGTGCCAGCAGCGCCCCAGGGGTGGGCACTGAAGCTTTCTTT.

This sequence joins TRBV7-2 and TRBJ1-4, with TRBD1 matching over 9 bases. V trimming: 5 bases; J trimming: 6 bases; junction bases outside the gene matches: 7. The CDR3 spans 15 residues. Per germline, CDR1 SGHTA and CDR2 FQGNSA. CDR3 DNA: TGTGCCAGCAGCGTACAGGGGGCGCTTGATGAAAAACTGTTTTTT. It yields the protein CASSVQGALDEKLFF.

The chain recombines TRBV7-8 with TRBJ2-4; TRBD2 is a possible D gene (5 bases). Germline V CDR1 and CDR2: SGHVS, FQNEAQ. The CDR3 consists of 15 residues. The germline V and J ends were trimmed by 1 base and 6 bases, with 13 bases remaining between them. This CDR3 reads CASSLGGGRGNIQYF. In DNA, the CDR3 is TGTGCCAGCAGCTTAGGGGGTGGACGGGGAAACATTCAGTACTTC.

The chain employs TRBV27 and TRBJ1-4; possible D gene TRBD1, 5 bases. The CDR3 extends over 16 amino acids. Germline V gene lookup returns CDR1 MNHEY and CDR2 SMNVEV (reference sequence). Trimming cost V 6 bases and J 2 bases, with 16 bases left between them. This CDR3 is CASRLGGGSTNEKLFF. The CDR3 coding sequence is TGTGCCAGCAGACTCGGGGGGGGTTCGACTAATGAAAAACTGTTTTTT.